The 10 T cell receptor beta chains in this list originate from one sample, sequenced in a study of cytomegalovirus exposure and HLA in healthy donors (dated by TCRdb to about 2017). The library came from the immunoSEQ multiplex PCR assay. The multiplex PCR relied on a mix of 60 forward primers for TCR Vbeta segments and 13 reverse primers for TCR Jbeta segments. TCRdb limited this immuneACCESS table to in-frame rearrangements with V and J called. A share of clones is missing; checked studies link under half to unresolved V genes, and the rest is unexplained. The sample has about 92,000 clones on record, 69% of them singletons. Of the sample, roughly 2.8% is held by the ten largest clones. The specimen was PBMCs. The receptor source for this set is a man between 50 and 59 years old in good health and CMV-seronegative.

This clone came up a few times. J is TRBJ1-3 and V is TRBV6-6; 12 positions match TRBD1. CDR3 size: 16 residues. Germline CDR1 reads MNHNY; CDR2 reads SVGAGI (reference sequence). The junction had 7 bases not matched to a gene; V was cut back by 6 bases and J by 4 bases. The CDR3 protein is CASRPGQGAPGNTIYF. In nucleotides, the CDR3 is TGTGCCAGCAGGCCGGGACAGGGGGCGCCCGGAAACACCATATATTTT.

The chain recombines TRBV13 with TRBJ2-7; D is perhaps TRBD1 (6 bases). The V gene lost 5 bases and the J gene lost 5 bases, with 16 bases spanning the gap. This CDR3 is built from 14 residues. CDR1 and CDR2 (germline): PRHDT, FYEKMQ (reference sequence). CDR3 amino acids: CASSLGATSDEQYV. The CDR3 nucleotides are TGTGCCAGCAGCCTGGGGGCGACGTCGGACGAGCAGTACGTC.

In this sample, this clone turned up once. J is TRBJ2-1 and V is TRBV7-2, with 8 bases that match TRBD2. V lost 3 bases and J lost 0; bases outside the gene matches: 4. This CDR3 is built from 16 residues. Germline loops: CDR1 SGHTA, CDR2 FQGNSA. The CDR3 DNA reads TGTGCCAGCAGCTTGGAAAGCGGGAGCTCCTACAATGAGCAGTTCTTC. It translates to CASSLESGSSYNEQFF.

The chain couples TRBV25-1 to TRBJ2-1; tentative D call: TRBD2 (5 bases). The CDR3 covers 16 residues. Germline V lookup: CDR1 MGHDK, CDR2 SYGVNS. The V and J ends lost 3 bases and 0 bases respectively, with 12 bases between them. The DNA for the CDR3 is TGTGCCAGCAGTGATCGTAGCGCGAGCTCCTACAATGAGCAGTTCTTC. Translating gives CASSDRSASSYNEQFF.

The chain combines TRBV11-2 with TRBJ2-1; the match to TRBD2 covers 11 bases. Germline values: CDR1 SGHAT, CDR2 FQNNGV. J was trimmed by 12 bases and V by 3 bases; bases with no gene match: 7. This CDR3 contains 14 residues. The CDR3 DNA reads as TGTGCCAGCAGCTTTACTAGCGGGAGCAGAGGGCAGTTCTTC. It is translated as CASSFTSGSRGQFF. Variable domain in full (rest from reference TRBV11-2 and TRBJ2-1): EAGVAQSPRYKIIEKRQSVAFWCNPISGHATLYWYQQILGQGPKLLIQFQNNGVVDDSQLPKDRFSAERLKGVDSTLKIQPAKLEDSAVYLCASSFTSGSRGQFFGPGTRLTVL.

The sample holds a few counts of this clone. This sequence joins TRBV6-1 and TRBJ1-6, with D uncertain. V shed 1 base and J shed 0 bases, with 4 bases lying between them. The germline V gene encodes CDR1 MNHNS and CDR2 SASEGT. This CDR3 has 15 residues. CDR3 in amino acids: CASSEGSSYNSPLHF. CDR3 DNA: TGTGCCAGCAGTGAAGGGAGCTCCTATAATTCACCCCTCCACTTT.

V usage is TRBV28 and J usage is TRBJ2-1, with D possibly matching TRBD1 (6 bases). CDR3 length: 13 residues. CDR1 and CDR2 from the germline V gene are MDHEN and SYDVKM. V dropped 8 bases and J dropped 2 bases, with 10 bases sitting between them. In nucleotides, the CDR3 is TGTGCCAGCGGGGGCCTAGCCTACAATGAGCAGTTCTTC. Amino acids: CASGGLAYNEQFF.

The chain is built from TRBV7-6 and TRBJ1-2, with TRBD1 identical over 7 bases. The CDR3 loop spans 15 amino acids. V shed 1 base, J shed 2 bases, and the junction held 4 bases outside the gene matches. Germline V gene lookup returns CDR1 SGHVS and CDR2 FNYEAQ. The CDR3 DNA sequence: TGTGCCAGCAGCTTAGGGACAGGTGCCAACTATGGCTACACCTTC. Translating gives CASSLGTGANYGYTF.

The chain employs TRBV27 and TRBJ2-3, with 8 bases matching TRBD2. There are 15 residues in the CDR3. CDR1 MNHEY and CDR2 SMNVEV come from the germline V gene (reference sequence). V shed 9 bases, J shed 6 bases, and the junction held 14 bases outside the gene matches. Written as DNA, the CDR3 is TGTGCCAGTATGCCTAGCGGGCGCCCGAGTGATACGCAGTATTTT. It specifies CASMPSGRPSDTQYF.

V usage is TRBV7-2 and J usage is TRBJ2-7, with a tentative D call TRBD1 (5 bases). CDR3 length: 15 residues. V was trimmed by 1 base and J by 1 base, leaving 11 bases between them. Germline assignment: CDR1 SGHTA and CDR2 FQGNSA. The DNA of the CDR3 is TGTGCCAGCAGCTTAGTAATTCAGGGATCCTACGAGCAGTACTTC. Amino acid sequence: CASSLVIQGSYEQYF.